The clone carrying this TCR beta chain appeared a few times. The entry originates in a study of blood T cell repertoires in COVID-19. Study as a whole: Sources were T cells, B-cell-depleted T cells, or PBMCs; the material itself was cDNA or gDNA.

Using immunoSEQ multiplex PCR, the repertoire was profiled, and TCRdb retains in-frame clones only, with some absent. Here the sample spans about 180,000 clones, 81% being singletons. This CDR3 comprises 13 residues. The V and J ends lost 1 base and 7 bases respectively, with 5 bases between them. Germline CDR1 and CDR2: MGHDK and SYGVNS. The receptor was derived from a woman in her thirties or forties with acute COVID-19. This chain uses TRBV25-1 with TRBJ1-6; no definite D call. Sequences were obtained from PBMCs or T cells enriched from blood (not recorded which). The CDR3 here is CASSESRNSPLHF. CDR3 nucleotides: TGTGCCAGCAGTGAATCCAGGAATTCACCCCTCCACTTT.